One sample yielded the 5 T cell receptor beta chains listed below, sequenced in a study of cytomegalovirus exposure and HLA in healthy donors. Vbeta (60) and Jbeta (13) primers were used in the PCR. Method: immunoSEQ multiplex PCR; TCRdb's copy keeps in-frame clones and lacks some. The table includes 100,000 to 150,000 clones, 77% detected once. The sequencing input was PBMCs. These TCRs come from a male donor in good health and CMV-seropositive.

This clone was recorded a few times. This chain joins TRBV28 and TRBJ1-2, with TRBD1 matching over 8 bases. There are 13 residues in the CDR3. Germline loops: CDR1 MDHEN, CDR2 SYDVKM. Unmatched junction bases numbered 12, after V lost 6 bases and J lost 12 bases. The CDR3 spells CASSRSTGDEDTF. The CDR3 bases are TGTGCCAGCAGCCGCTCGACAGGGGATGAGGACACCTTC.

This sequence joins TRBV14 and TRBJ1-6; D unresolved. V gave up 0 bases and J gave up 0 bases, with 18 bases separating them. Germline V gene data show CDR1 as SGHDN and CDR2 as FVKESK. The CDR3 covers 20 residues. CDR3: CASSQDPRNNRDSYNSPLHF. The CDR3 DNA follows: TGTGCCAGCAGCCAAGATCCTCGAAATAACCGAGACTCCTATAATTCACCCCTCCACTTT.

This chain's CDR3 is CASSPGQTRYYYGYTF. In DNA, the CDR3 is TGCGCCAGCAGCCCCGGACAGACACGTTACTATTATGGCTACACCTTC. The rearrangement links TRBV5-1 to TRBJ1-2; D might be TRBD1 (6 bases). CDR3 size: 16 residues. Trimming left V 4 bases short and J 5 bases short, with 21 bases between. Germline V CDR1 and CDR2: SGHRS, YFSETQ.

This chain joins TRBV30 and TRBJ2-3; 8 bases are a match to TRBD2. V trimming: 2 bases; J trimming: 0 bases; junction bases outside the gene matches: 10. CDR3 length: 17 amino acids. CDR1 and CDR2 (germline): GTSNPN, SVGIG (reference sequence). DNA of the CDR3: TGTGCCTGGAGTATTAGCGGGGTTACTACTAGCACAGATACGCAGTATTTT. Residues: CAWSISGVTTSTDTQYF.

Regarding this clone: One end of the junction fails to match germline, which may point to a read error. The V call is TRBV7-9, the J call TRBJ2-1; TRBD2 matches 7 bases. The CDR3 sequence is 17 residues long. From germline, CDR1 is SEHNR and CDR2 FQNEAQ (reference sequence). This CDR3 is CSSSLPPAGPSYNEQFF. CDR3 DNA: TGTTCCAGCAGCCTTCCCCCAGCGGGACCCTCCTACAATGAGCAGTTCTTC.